Listed below are T cell receptor beta chains from one sample, sequenced in a study of T cells after yellow fever vaccination. TCRdb reanalysed the 5' RACE reads using MiXCR and keeps one entry per CDR3 protein. In the table there are over 150,000 distinct CDR3 sequences, approximately 6.8% of which are singletons. Here the sequenced sample was CD4+ T cells sorted from PBMCs, taken 5 days after the first yellow fever vaccination. Source of these receptors: a young man who received the YFV17D yellow fever vaccine. CDR3s include the opening cysteine and the closing phenylalanine or tryptophan.

J	V	CDR3
TRBJ1-1	TRBV5-1	CASRTQGYTEAFF
TRBJ2-5	TRBV7-7	CASSPERTGVETQYF
TRBJ1-1	TRBV7-2	CASSLVQGYTEAFF
TRBJ1-2	TRBV4-1	CASSLFAGTGGGYTF
TRBJ1-5	TRBV7-2	CASSRVHNQPQHF
TRBJ2-2	TRBV18	CASSPKVGDPNTGELFF
TRBJ1-2	TRBV5-1	CASSEQGQGAGYTF
TRBJ1-5	TRBV20-1	CSARKGWDQPQHF
TRBJ1-1	TRBV9	CASSVGWGTEAFF
TRBJ2-1	TRBV20-1	CSARDPARDEQFF
TRBJ1-4	TRBV7-9	CASRRGGMDEKLFF
TRBJ1-5	TRBV7-2	CATSGNLNQPQHF
TRBJ1-1	TRBV6-5	CASSYSDRGNTEAFF
TRBJ1-2	TRBV12-3/TRBV12-4	CASSLYRGPNYGYTF
TRBJ1-2	TRBV4-3	CASSQDATNYGYTF
TRBJ2-3	TRBV5-4	CASSLDQRSTDTQYF
TRBJ1-6	TRBV9	CASSVAAGENSPLHF
TRBJ2-1	TRBV7-8	CASSLQGLEQFF
TRBJ2-5	TRBV7-2	CASSFRGKETQYF
TRBJ2-1	TRBV18	CASSPLAGSAYNEQFF
TRBJ1-2	TRBV5-6	CASSLVPPYGYTF
TRBJ2-3	TRBV24-1	CATSQGTSTDTQYF
TRBJ2-1	TRBV11-1	CASSSPGARGGLGEQFF
TRBJ1-4	TRBV4-1	CASSQAPGQGEEKLFF
TRBJ2-1	TRBV3-1	CASSNSGGRTHEQFF
TRBJ2-3	TRBV19	CASSDGRDSATDTLYF
TRBJ1-2	TRBV20-1	CSARRQGGGYTF
TRBJ1-5	TRBV12-5	CASMGPGASNQPQHF
TRBJ1-2	TRBV9	CASSVSGGGYTF